The 13 T cell receptor beta chains presented below share a single source sample, sequenced in a study of blood T cells in healthy people across ages. Combining a sample-barcoded 5' primer with a J-beta primer mix, a second PCR ran for about 6 to 11 cycles. TCRdb analysed the 5' RACE reads with MiXCR anew, one entry per CDR3 protein. The sample holds more than 500,000 distinct CDR3 sequences, approximately 27% seen once. Sample: blood. The receptors come from a woman in her 70s in good health.

This clonotype was recorded a few times. The chain employs TRBV6-2 or TRBV6-3 and TRBJ1-1; D gene ambiguous. Trimming stripped 4 bases from V and 7 bases from J, with 13 bases between. CDR1 is MNHEY and CDR2 is SVGEGT in the germline V gene. The CDR3 covers 13 residues. As DNA, the CDR3 is TGTGCCAGCAGTTCATACGTAGGCGTTGAAGCTTTCTTT. It codes for CASSSYVGVEAFF.

This clonotype has a handful of counts. The chain couples TRBV20-1 to TRBJ1-2; 8 bases are a match to TRBD1. V gave up 3 bases and J gave up 7 bases; unmatched junction bases: 7. The length of the CDR3 is 13 residues. Germline-derived CDR1 and CDR2 are DFQATT and SNEGSKA (reference sequence). This CDR3 reads CSARRQGSGGYTF. CDR3 nucleotides: TGCAGTGCTAGGCGACAGGGGAGTGGTGGCTACACCTTC.

Concerning this clonotype itself: One end of the junction is discordant with germline, which a read error may explain. As DNA, the CDR3 is TGCACCAGCAGCCGTAGCGGGGGCTACAATGAGCAGTTCTTC. This codes for CTSSRSGGYNEQFF. The genes are TRBV5-1 and TRBJ2-1; TRBD2 aligns across 9 bases. The CDR3 totals 14 residues. CDR1 is SGHRS, CDR2 YFSETQ, per germline.

The genes are TRBV4-3 and TRBJ2-6; 8 nucleotides align to TRBD1. The CDR3 consists of 18 residues. The germline CDR1 and CDR2 sequences are LGHNA and YSLEER. Trimming took 1 base from V and 0 from J; bases not matched to a gene: 5. The CDR3 is CASSQAQGAGSGANVLTF. The CDR3 nucleotides read TGCGCCAGCAGCCAAGCCCAGGGGGCTGGCTCTGGGGCCAACGTCCTGACTTTC.

This clonotype has a count of ten or more. CDR3 DNA: TGTGCCAGCAGCTTACAGGGACGACACCCGGAGGAGCAGTACTTC. Its translation is CASSLQGRHPEEQYF. The chain is built from TRBV7-2 and TRBJ2-5; D could derive from TRBD1 or TRBD2 (5 bases each). Germline CDR1 reads SGHTA; CDR2 reads FQGNSA. This CDR3 is 15 amino acids long. V was pared by 2 bases and J by 11 bases, with 21 bases between.

The chain carries TRBV7-8 and TRBJ1-1; a possible D gene is TRBD1 (5 bases). The CDR3 spans 14 residues. V was trimmed by 1 base and J by 2 bases, leaving 8 bases between them. The germline gives CDR1 SGHVS, CDR2 FQNEAQ. Here the CDR3 reads CASSLGGDNTEAFF. CDR3 sequence (DNA): TGTGCCAGCAGCTTAGGAGGGGACAACACTGAAGCTTTCTTT.

CDR3 loop: CSARTGIREKLFF. The CDR3 DNA reads TGCAGTGCCCGGACAGGGATACGGGAAAAACTGTTTTTT. The chain combines TRBV20-1 with TRBJ1-4; 8 nucleotides line up with TRBD1. The CDR3 consists of 13 residues. The germline CDR1 and CDR2 sequences are DFQATT and SNEGSKA (reference sequence). The ends lost 6 bases at V and 8 bases at J; junction bases unmatched: 8.

The chain couples TRBV20-1 to TRBJ2-7, with D maybe TRBD2 (6 bases). The CDR3 is 15 amino acids. The germline CDR1 and CDR2 sequences are DFQATT and SNEGSKA (reference sequence). V was shortened by 0 bases and J by 4 bases, with 16 bases between the two germline ends. This CDR3 reads CSARDSAGTLYEQYF. CDR3 coding DNA: TGCAGTGCTAGAGACTCAGCCGGGACTCTTTACGAGCAGTACTTC.

The table lists this clonotype with many counts. This rearrangement joins TRBV6-5 to TRBJ1-1, with D unclear. CDR1 MNHEY and CDR2 SVGAGI come from the germline V gene. Trimming took off 5 bases at V and 1 base at J, with 8 bases between the two ends. The CDR3 has 13 residues. The CDR3 region has the DNA TGTGCCAGCAGTAGGACGGGGAACACTGAAGCTTTCTTT. Amino acids: CASSRTGNTEAFF.

The J gene is TRBJ1-2, the V gene TRBV7-8; 7 bases are shared with TRBD1. The CDR3 has 14 residues. Germline values: CDR1 SGHVS, CDR2 FQNEAQ. After removal of 0 bases from V and 5 bases from J, the junction contained 3 bases not matched to a gene. The CDR3 DNA reads TGTGCCAGCAGCTTAGCGGGCAGGGGGTATGGCTACACCTTC. Protein: CASSLAGRGYGYTF.

The chain uses TRBV12-5 and TRBJ2-5, with 8 bases fitting TRBD1. Germline assignment: CDR1 LGHNT and CDR2 FRNRAP. The CDR3 is made up of 16 amino acids. J gave up 2 bases and V 0 bases, and 5 bases lay outside the gene matches. This CDR3 is CASGLVQGGVQETQYF. As DNA, the CDR3 is TGTGCTAGTGGTTTGGTACAGGGGGGAGTTCAAGAGACCCAGTACTTC.

This chain links TRBV7-2 with TRBJ2-1, with D uncertain. Trimming took 5 bases from V and 5 from J, leaving 7 bases between them. CDR3 length: 12 residues. Germline CDR1 and CDR2: SGHTA and FQGNSA. CDR3 region: CASSPFHNEQFF. Here the CDR3 DNA reads TGTGCCAGCAGCCCCTTCCACAATGAGCAGTTCTTC. Full variable domain (remainder filled in from reference TRBV7-2 and TRBJ2-1): GAGVSQSPSNKVTEKGKDVELRCDPISGHTALYWYRQSLGQGLEFLIYFQGNSAPDKSGLPSDRFSAERTGGSVSTLTIQRTQQEDSAVYLCASSPFHNEQFFGPGTRLTVL.

Remarks on this clonotype: The junction departs from the called germline gene at one end, perhaps through a read error. Here the CDR3 reads CASSQSSGQGQRIF. DNA for the CDR3: TGTGCCAGCAGCCAATCCTCCGGCCAGGGACAGAGGATCTTC. The chain links TRBV3-1 to TRBJ2-1, with 7 bases that match TRBD1. The CDR3 extends over 14 amino acids. Per germline, CDR1 LGHDT and CDR2 YNNKEL (reference sequence).